Listed below are T cell receptor beta chains from one sample, sequenced in a study of blood T cells in healthy people across ages. TCRdb re-called the 5' RACE reads through MiXCR, storing one row per CDR3 protein. The data hold about 1,000,000 distinct CDR3 sequences, with over 35% observed a single time. Sequencing was done on a sample of blood. The receptors come from a woman aged 60-75 years in good health. Each CDR3 is given with its conserved first and last residue. Each record gives: V gene, D gene, J gene, clone size, CDR3 protein, CDR3 DNA. A D gene is named only where the DNA matches it firmly. The size field is filled for only some rows; it gives once, few, many or a size class.

>TRBV28|NA|TRBJ2-7|NA
CASSPPGPGKSYEQYF
TGTGCCAGCAGCCCACCGGGTCCAGGGAAGTCCTACGAGCAGTACTTC
>TRBV6-1|NA|TRBJ2-7|NA
CASTEFTLREQYF
TGTGCCAGCACGGAGTTTACCCTCCGGGAGCAGTACTTC
>TRBV20-1|NA|TRBJ1-1|NA
CSARPGRGLNTEAFF
TGCAGTGCTAGACCCGGTCGGGGCCTGAACACTGAAGCTTTCTTT
>TRBV10-2|TRBD2|TRBJ2-1|few
CASGAGGPTNEQFF
TGCGCCTCAGGGGCGGGAGGGCCGACCAATGAGCAGTTCTTC
>TRBV7-9|TRBD1|TRBJ1-2|few
CASSKSRGPYGYTF
TGTGCCAGCAGCAAGAGCAGGGGGCCCTATGGCTACACCTTC
>TRBV14|TRBD2|TRBJ2-1|NA
CASSQRAGVNEQFF
TGTGCCAGCAGCCAGCGAGCGGGAGTCAATGAGCAGTTCTTC
>TRBV7-9|NA|TRBJ1-2|NA
CASSSGFQTSPQWGYTF
TGTGCCAGCAGCTCAGGGTTCCAGACCAGTCCACAGTGGGGCTACACCTTC
>TRBV7-8|NA|TRBJ2-3|few
CASSLVAGKGTDTQYF
TGTGCCAGCAGCTTAGTCGCGGGAAAGGGCACAGATACGCAGTATTTT
>TRBV10-3|NA|TRBJ1-2|NA
CAISDYEGYGYTF
TGTGCCATCAGTGATTACGAGGGCTATGGCTACACCTTC
>TRBV18|NA|TRBJ2-1|few
CASSPSGVFYNEQFF
TGTGCCAGCTCACCGTCGGGGGTGTTCTACAATGAGCAGTTCTTC
>TRBV29-1|NA|TRBJ2-1|few
CSVYRGNNEQFF
TGCAGCGTATACAGAGGGAACAATGAGCAGTTCTTC
>TRBV28|NA|TRBJ2-6|NA
CASSRTDGAGANVLTF
TGTGCCAGCAGCCGTACGGACGGGGCTGGGGCCAACGTCCTGACTTTC
>TRBV20-1|TRBD1|TRBJ2-5|few
CSARDQTGGSEETQYF
TGCAGTGCTAGAGACCAGACAGGGGGCAGTGAGGAGACCCAGTACTTC
>TRBV7-9|TRBD1|TRBJ1-5|NA
CASSLVGGQGSNQPQHF
TGTGCCAGCAGCTTAGTGGGGGGACAGGGAAGCAATCAGCCCCAGCATTTT
>TRBV6-1|NA|TRBJ2-7|NA
CASSRGQSYGQYF
TGTGCCAGCAGTAGGGGACAATCCTACGGGCAGTACTTC
>TRBV15|TRBD1|TRBJ1-1|few
CATSRDDRGTGLTEAFF
TGTGCCACCAGCAGGGATGACCGCGGGACAGGACTCACTGAAGCTTTCTTT
>TRBV10-3|NA|TRBJ1-4|NA
CAISESAQGNEKLFF
TGTGCCATCAGTGAGTCGGCGCAGGGGAATGAAAAACTGTTTTTT
>TRBV5-1|NA|TRBJ2-3|NA
CASSLVRGAVTDTQYF
TGCGCCAGCAGCTTGGTTCGGGGGGCGGTCACAGATACGCAGTATTTT
>TRBV10-3|NA|TRBJ2-3|NA
CATGLSTDTQYF
TGTGCCACCGGCCTTAGCACAGATACGCAGTATTTT
>TRBV20-1|NA|TRBJ2-3|few
CSATGLPITDTQYF
TGCAGTGCCACGGGGCTACCCATCACAGATACGCAGTATTTT
>TRBV20-1|TRBD2|TRBJ2-1|few
CSARDRGGASGLSDSYEQFF
TGCAGTGCTAGAGATCGGGGCGGGGCTAGCGGCCTCTCGGACTCGTATGAGCAGTTCTTC
>TRBV5-1|NA|TRBJ2-3|NA
CASSLASRSDTQYF
TGCGCCAGCAGCTTGGCCTCCCGCTCAGATACGCAGTATTTT
>TRBV5-1|TRBD1|TRBJ2-1|NA
CASSGTGVMEQFF
TGCGCCAGCAGCGGGACAGGGGTTATGGAGCAGTTCTTC
>TRBV19|TRBD2|TRBJ2-7|once
CASSIETAGNYEQYF
TGTGCCAGTAGTATAGAAACAGCGGGAAACTACGAGCAGTACTTC
>TRBV20-1|NA|TRBJ2-3|NA
CSARGRRGTDTQYF
TGCAGTGCTAGAGGACGCCGGGGCACAGATACGCAGTATTTT
>TRBV11-2|TRBD2|TRBJ2-2|NA
CASSLAVGTSGRANTGELFF
TGTGCCAGCAGCTTAGCCGTCGGGACTAGCGGGAGGGCCAACACCGGGGAGCTGTTTTTT
>TRBV5-6|TRBD1|TRBJ2-6|NA
CASSRGQAAFTSGANVLTF
TGTGCCAGCAGCAGAGGACAGGCCGCGTTTACATCTGGGGCCAACGTCCTGACTTTC
>TRBV13|NA|TRBJ2-3|few
CASSSLSGELADTQYF
TGTGCCAGCAGCAGCTTGTCGGGAGAACTAGCAGATACGCAGTATTTT